This entry lists 10 T cell receptor beta chains sequenced from one sample in a study of molecular identifiers for immune sequencing clone quantification. TCRdb processed the PCR reads anew with MiXCR; each CDR3 protein has one entry. The table has around 86,000 distinct CDR3 sequences, about 20% seen once. The sample was naive CD8+ T cells from blood, with Jurkat cell RNA spiked in. The subset is: FACS-sorted CD8+CD4-CCR7+CD45RA+ naive T cells. The receptors were sampled from a human donor in good health. Some libraries in this study had Jurkat cell RNA spiked in.

This clonotype was recorded at least ten times. The CDR3 reads CASSYGAGELFF. The CDR3 DNA sequence: TGTGCCAGCAGTTACGGCGCCGGGGAGCTGTTTTTT. This sequence joins TRBV6-5 and TRBJ2-2, with D hard to call. The CDR3 consists of 12 residues. The germline V gene has CDR1 MNHEY and CDR2 SVGAGI. Trimming took off 2 bases at V and 6 bases at J, with 4 bases between the two ends.

This clonotype was seen many times. This chain uses TRBV19 with TRBJ2-7; 7 bases agree with TRBD1. Trimming took 7 bases from V and 3 from J; bases not matched to a gene: 6. Germline CDR1 and CDR2: LNHDA and SQIVND (reference sequence). The CDR3 is 13 amino acids. In DNA, the CDR3 is TGTGCCAGTAAGGACAGGTATTACTACGAGCAGTACTTC. Translated, it gives CASKDRYYYEQYF.

Many counts were recorded for this clonotype. The rearrangement joins TRBV20-1 to TRBJ2-3, with TRBD1 matching over 9 bases. The CDR3 contains 17 residues. V lost 4 bases and J lost 2; bases outside the gene matches: 13. CDR1 is DFQATT, CDR2 SNEGSKA, per germline (reference sequence). CDR3 coding DNA: TGCAGTGCTACTACAGGGGGCGAGGGGCGATCCACAGATACGCAGTATTTT. Its protein product is CSATTGGEGRSTDTQYF.

This clonotype was counted only a few times. The junction departs from germline at one end; a sequencing error may be responsible. The chain has TRBV5-4 and TRBJ2-7, with 8 bases matching TRBD2. The CDR3 length is 14 residues. From germline, CDR1 is SGHNT and CDR2 YYREEE (reference sequence). The CDR3 region has the DNA TGTGCCAGCAGCCCCGTAGCGGGACCCTACGGGCAGTACTTC. This translates into CASSPVAGPYGQYF.

This clonotype showed up just a few times. The V and J genes are TRBV7-9 and TRBJ2-7; a weak D match, TRBD2 (6 bases). The CDR3 runs to 14 residues. The V end lost 6 bases, the J end lost 0 bases, and 12 bases lay between the germline ends. Germline CDR1 reads SEHNR; CDR2 reads FQNEAQ (reference sequence). The CDR3 loop is CASSRDSRSYEQYF. CDR3 sequence (DNA): TGTGCCAGCAGTCGGGACTCCCGCTCCTACGAGCAGTACTTC.

This clonotype was observed at least ten times. The rearrangement uses TRBV10-2 and TRBJ2-1; D not certain. There are 13 residues in the CDR3. Germline-derived CDR1 and CDR2 are WSHSY and SAAADI. Between the trimmed V and J ends, which lost 4 bases and 1 base, there was a span of 5 bases. The CDR3 sequence is CASSVVSYNEQFF. In DNA, the CDR3 is TGCGCCAGCAGTGTGGTGTCCTACAATGAGCAGTTCTTC.

There are many counts of this clonotype. The V call is TRBV30, the J call TRBJ2-7, with 7 bases identical to TRBD1. This CDR3 has 15 amino acids. Trimming at V came to 5 bases and at J to 1 base, leaving 11 bases not matched to a gene. In germline, CDR1 is GTSNPN, CDR2 SVGIG (reference sequence). CDR3: CAWGRTGTASYEQYF. The CDR3, as DNA: TGTGCCTGGGGACGGACCGGGACAGCTTCCTACGAGCAGTACTTC.

This clonotype was detected only a few times. This may be a read error, as it is one base from a much larger clone. It is likely a read error, because the conserved phenylalanine at the end of the CDR3 is missing. The CDR3 is CASSSSGFASTDTQYS. Written as DNA, the CDR3 is TGTGCCAGCAGCTCGAGCGGGTTTGCTAGCACAGATACGCAGTATTCT. V gene TRBV7-6 combines with J gene TRBJ2-3, with D possibly matching TRBD2 (6 bases). The CDR3 sequence is 16 residues long. Per the germline V gene, CDR1 is SGHVS and CDR2 is FNYEAQ. Trimming removed 4 bases at V and 0 bases at J, with 14 bases between.

This clonotype showed up many times. This chain links TRBV20-1 with TRBJ2-7, with a possible D match to TRBD2 (6 bases). V dropped 3 bases and J dropped 3 bases, with 12 bases sitting between them. The germline V gene has CDR1 DFQATT and CDR2 SNEGSKA (reference sequence). This CDR3 contains 13 residues. CDR3 residues: CSASSGERYEQYF. For the CDR3, the DNA is TGCAGTGCTAGTTCGGGGGAGCGCTACGAGCAGTACTTC.

Ten or more counts support this clonotype. V gene TRBV11-2 combines with J gene TRBJ1-4; the D is unclear. Germline values: CDR1 SGHAT, CDR2 FQNNGV. V was cut by 0 bases and J by 8 bases, with 13 bases left in between. This CDR3 region has 15 residues. The CDR3 spells CASSLDLGGPEKLFF. The CDR3 DNA is TGTGCCAGCAGCTTAGATCTTGGCGGGCCGGAAAAACTGTTTTTT.